A selection of T cell receptor beta chains follows, all from one sample in a study of beta chain features in type 1 diabetes. Profiled with immunoSEQ multiplex PCR; TCRdb holds only in-frame clones, not every one. The sample holds roughly 700,000 clones; roughly 13% are singletons and the top ten take approximately 0.02%. Sample: naive CD4+ T cells from blood. The receptor set was obtained from a man younger than 30 with type 1 diabetes. Both conserved end residues are part of each CDR3. D genes are given only for firm matches. Not all rows give a size; the values are once, few, many and, for expanded clones, a class.

d_gene	abundance	v_gene	j_gene	CDR3nt	CDR3aa
NA	NA	TRBV9	TRBJ1-6	TGTGCCAGCAGCGTAGGTGGGGGGGCAGGTTCACCCCTCCACTTT	CASSVGGGAGSPLHF
NA	NA	TRBV29-1	TRBJ2-5	TGCAGCGTTGGAGGCAGCGAAGAGACCCAGTACTTC	CSVGGSEETQYF
NA	NA	TRBV6-5	TRBJ2-7	TGTGCCAGCAGTTACTCTTCCTACGAGCAGTACTTC	CASSYSSYEQYF
NA	few	TRBV10-3	TRBJ1-6	TGTGCCATCAGTGAGTCAACGGGGATTGGTTCACCCCTCCACTTT	CAISESTGIGSPLHF
TRBD1	few	TRBV6-6	TRBJ1-5	TGTGCCAGCAGATTGGGACAGGGCGGTCAGCCCCAGCATTTT	CASRLGQGGQPQHF
NA	few	TRBV29-1	TRBJ2-1	TGCAGCGTTGAAGATCGGGCTTACAATGAGCAGTTCTTC	CSVEDRAYNEQFF
TRBD1	few	TRBV30	TRBJ2-7	TGTGCCTGGACCAGTCCCGGGACAGGGTACGAGCAGTACTTC	CAWTSPGTGYEQYF
NA	few	TRBV5-1	TRBJ2-7	TGCGCCAGCAGCTTGGCCGTCGGGGTAGATTACGAGCAGTACTTC	CASSLAVGVDYEQYF
TRBD2	NA	TRBV7-2	TRBJ2-3	TGTGCCAGCGGCCGAGCGGGGGGGCTTTCTGATACGCAGTATTTT	CASGRAGGLSDTQYF
TRBD2	NA	TRBV6-5	TRBJ2-3	TGTGCCAGCAGTTACACCCAGCGGGGGGGCCCAGATACGCAGTATTTT	CASSYTQRGGPDTQYF
NA	NA	TRBV19	TRBJ2-3	TGTGCCAGTAGTATCGGGGCGGGGAAACGACTTACAGATACGCAGTATTTT	CASSIGAGKRLTDTQYF
NA	NA	TRBV29-1	TRBJ2-1	TGCAGCGTGCCCCTAAGGGGACGGCTCTACAATGAGCAGTTCTTC	CSVPLRGRLYNEQFF
NA	NA	TRBV25-1	TRBJ1-2	TGTGCCAGCAGTGATCCTAACTATGGCTACACCTTC	CASSDPNYGYTF
NA	NA	TRBV21-1	TRBJ1-5	TGTGCCAGCAGCATCTGCTCTCCGGGACAGAGTAATCAGCCCCAGCATTTT	CASSICSPGQSNQPQHF
TRBD1	few	TRBV19	TRBJ2-1	TGTGCCAGTAACCTAGGGACAGAGAACAATGAGCAGTTCTTC	CASNLGTENNEQFF
NA	NA	TRBV7-9	TRBJ2-5	TGTGCCAGCAGCTTTGGACACGTGCGGGAGACCCAGTACTTC	CASSFGHVRETQYF
NA	NA	TRBV7-2	TRBJ1-2	TGTGCCAGCAGCGACTCCCAACCCCCCTATGGCTACACCTTC	CASSDSQPPYGYTF
NA	few	TRBV11-2	TRBJ2-2	TGTGCCAGCAGTCCCAGGGCCGGGACGGCAAACACCGGGGAGCTGTTTTTT	CASSPRAGTANTGELFF
NA	NA	TRBV10-3	TRBJ2-5	TGTGCCATCAGTGCCAGGGACGGGGAGACCCAGTACTTC	CAISARDGETQYF
NA	few	TRBV20-1	TRBJ1-4	TGCAGTGCTCGCCCGGGGGAAAAACTGTTTTTT	CSARPGEKLFF
TRBD2	few	TRBV7-2	TRBJ2-7	TGTGCCAGCAGCTTGGGGCTAGCGGGGTTCGACGAGCAGTACTTC	CASSLGLAGFDEQYF